The source of this TCR beta chain is a study of T-cell reconstitution after alpha-beta-depleted transplantation in children. General study points: There were some patients whose high TCRbeta diversity at day 60 came from surviving recipient T cells and thymic progenitors. At one year after transplant, newly produced T cells mostly accounted for T-cell counts and diversity.

The CDR3 is made up of 14 amino acids. Germline lookup yields CDR1 SEHNR and CDR2 FQNEAQ (reference sequence). V was pared by 1 base and J by 14 bases, with 15 bases between. The sample holds many counts of this clonotype. Its target is not known. Preparing the TCRbeta library involved the use of unique molecular identifiers. TCRdb recomputed calls from the PCR reads with MiXCR, one row per CDR3 protein. This table holds around 300,000 distinct CDR3 sequences, 10% found once. The sequenced sample was PBMCs, obtained before TCRalphabeta/CD19-depleted stem cell transplant. This chain connects TRBV7-9 to TRBJ1-6; TRBD1 might be the D (6 bases). This sequence originates from a boy in the first two years of life with acute myeloid leukemia, due to receive a stem cell transplant. The CDR3 sequence is CASSLDQGSLALHF. The CDR3 nucleotides read TGTGCCAGCAGCTTAGACCAGGGGAGTCTAGCCCTCCACTTT. The entire variable domain, with the rest obtained from reference TRBV7-9 and TRBJ1-6, is as follows: DTGVSQNPRHKITKRGQNVTFRCDPISEHNRLYWYRQTLGQGPEFLTYFQNEAQLEKSRLLSDRFSAERPKGSFSTLEIQRTEQGDSAMYLCASSLDQGSLALHFGNGTRLTVT.